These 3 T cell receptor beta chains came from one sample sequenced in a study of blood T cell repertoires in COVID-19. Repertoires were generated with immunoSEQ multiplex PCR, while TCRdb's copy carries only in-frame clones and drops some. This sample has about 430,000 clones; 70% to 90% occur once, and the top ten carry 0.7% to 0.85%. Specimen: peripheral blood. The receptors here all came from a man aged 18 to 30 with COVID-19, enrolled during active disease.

CDR3 coding DNA: TGTGCCAGCAGCTTAGGAGGCCCGGCGTTTAGGTCCTACGAGCAGTACTTC. Amino acids: CASSLGGPAFRSYEQYF. This sequence joins TRBV28 and TRBJ2-7, with D possibly matching TRBD2 (5 bases). Between the trimmed V and J ends, which lost 6 bases and 1 base, there was a span of 22 bases. CDR1 and CDR2 from the germline V gene are MDHEN and SYDVKM. The CDR3 totals 17 residues.

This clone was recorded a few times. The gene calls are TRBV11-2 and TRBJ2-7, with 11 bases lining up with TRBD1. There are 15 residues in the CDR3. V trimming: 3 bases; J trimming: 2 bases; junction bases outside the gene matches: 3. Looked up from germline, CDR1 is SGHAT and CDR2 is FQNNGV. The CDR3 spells CASSFGTGGTYEQYF. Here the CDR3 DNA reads TGTGCCAGCAGCTTTGGGACAGGGGGAACCTACGAGCAGTACTTC.

CDR3 sequence reads: CASSEAAATYEQYF. CDR3 sequence (DNA): TGTGCCAGCAGCGAGGCAGCGGCAACCTACGAGCAGTACTTC. The J gene is TRBJ2-7, the V gene TRBV9; possible D gene TRBD2, 5 bases. Trimming took off 3 bases at V and 2 bases at J, with 12 bases between the two ends. Per the germline V gene, CDR1 is SGDLS and CDR2 is YYNGEE. The CDR3 length is 14 residues. Full variable domain (rest looked up from reference TRBV9 and TRBJ2-7): DSGVTQTPKHLITATGQRVTLRCSPRSGDLSVYWYQQSLDQGLQFLIQYYNGEERAKGNILERFSAQQFPDLHSELNLSSLELGDSALYFCASSEAAATYEQYFGPGTRLTVT.